Below are 12 T cell receptor beta chains sequenced from a single sample in a study of T cells after yellow fever vaccination. TCRdb analysed the 5' RACE reads with MiXCR anew, one entry per CDR3 protein. The sample lists about 310,000 distinct CDR3 sequences, approximately 3.9% occurring once. The material sequenced was PBMCs, taken on the day of the yellow fever booster vaccination. These receptors were obtained from a man younger than 30 who received the YFV17D yellow fever vaccine.

This clonotype has at least ten counts. The germline gene is not matched at one end of the junction; a read error may be the cause. The chain is built from TRBV5-6 and TRBJ2-3, with D unresolved. CDR3 length: 13 residues. CDR1 and CDR2 (germline): SGHDT, YYEEEE. The CDR3, as DNA: TGTGCCAGCAGTTTAGGCCCCACATATACGCAGTATTTT. Translated, it gives CASSLGPTYTQYF.

This clonotype was counted ten times or more. The chain carries TRBV3-1 and TRBJ2-1; 8 bases agree with TRBD2. The CDR3 consists of 13 residues. The V and J ends lost 4 bases and 10 bases, in that order; junction bases with no gene match: 6. Germline V gene sequence: CDR1 LGHDT, CDR2 YNNKEL (reference sequence). CDR3 nucleotides: TGTGCCAGCAGCCCCCGAGAGCGGGGGGAGCAGTTCTTC. Encoded protein: CASSPRERGEQFF.

For this clonotype: This may be a read error, as it is one base from a much larger clone. DNA of the CDR3: TGTGCCAGCAGCGTAGAGCAGGGGGCTGTGCACGAGCAGTACTTC. Protein sequence: CASSVEQGAVHEQYF. The chain carries TRBV9 and TRBJ2-7; 8 nucleotides match TRBD1. V was clipped by 0 bases and J by 5 bases; unmatched bases: 7. The CDR3 totals 15 residues. The germline V gene has CDR1 SGDLS and CDR2 YYNGEE.

This clonotype was recorded at least ten times. Here the CDR3 DNA reads TGTGCCAGCAGCTTATCTACAGGAGGGTATGGCTACACCTTC. This encodes CASSLSTGGYGYTF. This chain joins TRBV7-9 and TRBJ1-2, with D possibly TRBD1 on 5 matching bases. The CDR3 loop spans 14 amino acids. The V end lost 2 bases, the J end lost 5 bases, and 12 bases lay between the germline ends. Germline values: CDR1 SEHNR, CDR2 FQNEAQ (reference sequence).

This clonotype was observed a handful of times. The chain carries TRBV4-2 and TRBJ1-2, with 7 bases aligning to TRBD1. Germline V gene data show CDR1 as LGHNA and CDR2 as YNFKEQ. Unmatched junction bases numbered 6, after V lost 0 bases and J lost 2 bases. The CDR3 has 16 residues. CDR3 sequence: CASSQDIGQANYGYTF. CDR3 DNA: TGTGCCAGCAGCCAAGATATTGGACAGGCGAACTATGGCTACACCTTC.

The chain recombines TRBV28 with TRBJ2-5, with TRBD2 matching over 9 bases. CDR1 and CDR2 from the germline V gene are MDHEN and SYDVKM. This CDR3 has 15 residues. Germline trimming cut 3 bases from V and 5 bases from J; bases unmatched to any gene: 7. In nucleotides, the CDR3 is TGTGCCAGCAGTTTCGCTAGCGGGGTTTCGGAGACCCAGTACTTC. This sequence encodes CASSFASGVSETQYF. The full variable domain, completed using reference TRBV28 and TRBJ2-5, is DVKVTQSSRYLVKRTGEKVFLECVQDMDHENMFWYRQDPGLGLRLIYFSYDVKMKEKGDIPEGYSVSREKKERFSLILESASTNQTSMYLCASSFASGVSETQYFGPGTRLLVL.

The J gene is TRBJ1-1, the V gene TRBV4-3; no definite D call. The CDR3 spans 13 residues. V dropped 7 bases and J dropped 2 bases, with 11 bases sitting between them. Germline assignment: CDR1 LGHNA and CDR2 YSLEER. As DNA, the CDR3 is TGCGCCAGCACCCCGCGGCGAAACACTGAAGCTTTCTTT. Translating it yields CASTPRRNTEAFF.

This clonotype was recorded at least ten times. This chain connects TRBV20-1 to TRBJ1-5; D might be TRBD1 (6 bases). CDR3 size: 16 residues. Between the trimmed V and J ends, which lost 0 bases and 2 bases, there was a span of 14 bases. The germline V gene encodes CDR1 DFQATT and CDR2 SNEGSKA (reference sequence). CDR3 residues: CSARDLGGGGNQPQHF. The CDR3 nucleotides are TGCAGTGCTAGAGATCTAGGGGGAGGGGGCAATCAGCCCCAGCATTTT.

Many counts were recorded for this clonotype. The rearrangement links TRBV15 to TRBJ1-3, with D uncertain. The CDR3 runs to 15 residues. V shed 1 base and J shed 0 bases, with 7 bases lying between them. Germline V gene lookup returns CDR1 LNHNV and CDR2 YYDKDF (reference sequence). CDR3 bases: TGTGCCACCAGCAGAGGAGGTGACTCTGGAAACACCATATATTTT. Translated: CATSRGGDSGNTIYF.

This clonotype was seen many times. CDR3 coding DNA: TGTGCCAGCAGCGTGACAGGGGGCAGTGCAGATACGCAGTATTTT. Translated, it gives CASSVTGGSADTQYF. The rearrangement links TRBV7-3 to TRBJ2-3; 10 nucleotides align to TRBD1. The germline gives CDR1 SGHTA, CDR2 FQGTGA. The CDR3 contains 15 residues. V gave up 5 bases and J gave up 4 bases; unmatched junction bases: 6.

This clonotype was seen repeatedly, ten times or more. CDR3 DNA sequence: TGCGCCAGCAGCCAAGATCCAATCACTGAAGCTTTCTTT. Translating gives CASSQDPITEAFF. The rearrangement joins TRBV4-3 to TRBJ1-1; D not certain. Trimming shortened V by 0 bases and J by 4 bases, and 6 bases separated the two germline ends. CDR3 length: 13 amino acids. Germline CDR1 LGHNA, CDR2 YSLEER.

CDR3 DNA sequence: TGTGCCAGCGCCACGGCCGCTAGCCGGTACGAGCAGTACGTC. Its translation: CASATAASRYEQYV. The chain couples TRBV7-2 to TRBJ2-7, with a possible D match to TRBD2 (5 bases). The length of the CDR3 is 14 residues. Germline CDR1 SGHTA, CDR2 FQGNSA. The V end was cut by 8 bases, the J end by 4 bases, with 18 bases between.